This TCR beta chain emerged from a study of regulatory T cells in long-lasting Graves disease. General study findings and limits: Persistent-disease Graves' patients showed less TCR diversity than new cases. Because few samples were included, accuracy may have been lower.

The time point here: newly diagnosed GD, antithyroid drugs for less than 3 months. Generation of the TCR library employed RNA extracted from PBMCs. This clonotype was seen repeatedly, ten times or more. Its matching antigen is unknown. This CDR3 has 14 residues. V was trimmed by 2 bases and J by 3 bases, leaving 9 bases between them. To make TCR beta libraries, researchers used iRepertoire HTBI primers and Arm-PCR of CDR3 regions. MiXCR, run by TCRdb on the multiplex PCR reads, gives a single entry per CDR3 protein. The sample shows about 520,000 distinct CDR3 sequences, around 12% of them seen only once. This same sample was also taken into another study, of T cells in Graves' hyperthyroidism and ophthalmopathy. As that report states: The study enrolled patients aged 18 to 65 with newly diagnosed hyperthyroidism of under 2 months' duration.

The specimen comprised peripheral blood mononuclear cells (PBMCs), sampled at new diagnosis, from a patient treated with antithyroid drugs. The V call is TRBV12-3 or TRBV12-4, the J call TRBJ2-3; D is possibly TRBD2 (5 bases). The sequence derives from a woman aged 25-40 years with Graves disease. The CDR3 nucleotides read TGTGCCAGCAGTTTACTAGCTAGTACAGATACGCAGTATTTT. It yields the protein CASSLLASTDTQYF.